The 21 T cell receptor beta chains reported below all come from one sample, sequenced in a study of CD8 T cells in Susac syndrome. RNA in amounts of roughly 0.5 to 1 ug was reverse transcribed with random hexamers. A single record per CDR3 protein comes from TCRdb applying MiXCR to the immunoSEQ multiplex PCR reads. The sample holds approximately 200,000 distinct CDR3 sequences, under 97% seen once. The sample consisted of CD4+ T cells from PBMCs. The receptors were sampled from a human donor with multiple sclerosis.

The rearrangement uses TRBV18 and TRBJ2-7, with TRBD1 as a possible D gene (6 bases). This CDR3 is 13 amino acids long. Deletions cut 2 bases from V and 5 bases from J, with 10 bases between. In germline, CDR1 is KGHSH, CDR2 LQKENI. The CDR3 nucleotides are TGTGCCAGCTCACCAGTCAGGGGCAACGAGCAGTACTTC. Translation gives CASSPVRGNEQYF.

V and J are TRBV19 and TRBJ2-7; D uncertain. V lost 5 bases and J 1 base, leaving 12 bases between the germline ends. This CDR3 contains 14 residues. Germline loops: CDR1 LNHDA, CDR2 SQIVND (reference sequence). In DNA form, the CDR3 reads TGTGCCAGTAGTCCCCCAGGTTATTCCTACGAGCAGTACTTC. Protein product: CASSPPGYSYEQYF.

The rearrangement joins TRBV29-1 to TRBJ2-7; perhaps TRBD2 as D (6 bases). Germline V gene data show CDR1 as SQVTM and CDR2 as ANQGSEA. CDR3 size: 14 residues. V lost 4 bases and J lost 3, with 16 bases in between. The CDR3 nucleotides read TGCAGCGTTGTCTTGGAGGGAAAAAGCTACGAGCAGTACTTC. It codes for CSVVLEGKSYEQYF.

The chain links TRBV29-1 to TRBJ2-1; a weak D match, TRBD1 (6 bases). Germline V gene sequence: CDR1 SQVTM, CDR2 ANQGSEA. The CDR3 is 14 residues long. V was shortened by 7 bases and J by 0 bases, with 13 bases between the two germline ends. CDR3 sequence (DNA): TGCAGCGCAGACCAAGGGGGCTCCTACAATGAGCAGTTCTTC. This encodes CSADQGGSYNEQFF.

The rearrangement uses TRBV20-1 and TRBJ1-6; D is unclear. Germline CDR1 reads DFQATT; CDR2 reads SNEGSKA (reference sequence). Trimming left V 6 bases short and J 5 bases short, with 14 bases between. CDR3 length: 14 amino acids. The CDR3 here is CSAILTADNSPLHF. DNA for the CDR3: TGCAGTGCCATCTTGACCGCTGATAATTCACCCCTCCACTTT.

The CDR3 region has the DNA TGTGCCAGCCTGCGGGGACTAGCGGGGGACGAGCAGTACTTC. Translating gives CASLRGLAGDEQYF. This chain joins TRBV7-8 and TRBJ2-7; 14 bases agree with TRBD2. The CDR3 sequence is 14 residues long. Unmatched junction bases numbered 5, after V lost 8 bases and J lost 5 bases. Germline loops: CDR1 SGHVS, CDR2 FQNEAQ.

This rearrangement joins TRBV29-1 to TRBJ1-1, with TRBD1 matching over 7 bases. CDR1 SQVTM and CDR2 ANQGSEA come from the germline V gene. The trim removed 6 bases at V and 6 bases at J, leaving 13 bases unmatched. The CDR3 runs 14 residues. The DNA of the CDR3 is TGCAGCGTAAACAGGGGAAGGGGGTGGCCTGAAGCTTTCTTT. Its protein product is CSVNRGRGWPEAFF.

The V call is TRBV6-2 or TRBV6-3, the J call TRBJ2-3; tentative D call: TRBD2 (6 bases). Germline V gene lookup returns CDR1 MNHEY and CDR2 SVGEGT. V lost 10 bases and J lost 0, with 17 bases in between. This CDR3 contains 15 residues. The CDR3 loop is CATALALTSTDTQYF. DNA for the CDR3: TGTGCCACCGCCCTAGCGCTGACTAGCACAGATACGCAGTATTTT.

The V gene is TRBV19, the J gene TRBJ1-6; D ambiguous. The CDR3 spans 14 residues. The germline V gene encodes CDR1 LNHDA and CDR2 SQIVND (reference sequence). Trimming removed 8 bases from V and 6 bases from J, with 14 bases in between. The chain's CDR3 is CASGERLINSPLHF. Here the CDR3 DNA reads TGTGCCAGTGGAGAACGACTCATTAATTCACCCCTCCACTTT.

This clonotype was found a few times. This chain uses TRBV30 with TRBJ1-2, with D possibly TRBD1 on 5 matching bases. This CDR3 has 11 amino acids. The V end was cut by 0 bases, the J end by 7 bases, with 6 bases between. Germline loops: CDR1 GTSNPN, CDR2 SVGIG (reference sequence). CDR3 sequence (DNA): TGTGCCTGGAGTGTCCAGGGTGGCTACACCTTC. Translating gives CAWSVQGGYTF.

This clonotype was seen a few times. The CDR3 loop is CASSLGGAETQYF. CDR3 in DNA: TGTGCCAGCAGCTTAGGGGGGGCCGAGACCCAGTACTTC. This chain connects TRBV11-3 to TRBJ2-5, with D perhaps assigned TRBD1 or TRBD2 (6 bases each). This CDR3 comprises 13 residues. V was clipped by 1 base and J by 5 bases, with 8 bases between them. The germline V gene has CDR1 SGHNT and CDR2 YENEEA.

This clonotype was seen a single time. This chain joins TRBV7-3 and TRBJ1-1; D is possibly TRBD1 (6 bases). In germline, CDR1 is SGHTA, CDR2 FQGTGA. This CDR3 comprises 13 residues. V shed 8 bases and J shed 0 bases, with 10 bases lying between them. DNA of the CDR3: TGTGCCAGCGGACAGCAAATGAACACTGAAGCTTTCTTT. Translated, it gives CASGQQMNTEAFF.

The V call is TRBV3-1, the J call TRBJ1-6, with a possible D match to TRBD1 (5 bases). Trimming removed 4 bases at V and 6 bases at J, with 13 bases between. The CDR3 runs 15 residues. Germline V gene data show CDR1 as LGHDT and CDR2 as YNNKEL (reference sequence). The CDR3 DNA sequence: TGTGCCAGCAGCCCGTCGGGACGGGGTAATTCACCCCTCCACTTT. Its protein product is CASSPSGRGNSPLHF.

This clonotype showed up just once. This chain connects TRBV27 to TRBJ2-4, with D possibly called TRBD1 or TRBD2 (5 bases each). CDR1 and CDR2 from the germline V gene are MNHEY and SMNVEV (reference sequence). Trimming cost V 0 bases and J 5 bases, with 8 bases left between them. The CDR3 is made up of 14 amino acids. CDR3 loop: CASSLSGTQNIQYF. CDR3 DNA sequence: TGTGCCAGCAGTTTATCTGGGACCCAAAACATTCAGTACTTC.

In nucleotides, the CDR3 is TGCAGCGCCACGACAGGGAACGAGCAGTACTTC. Its translation: CSATTGNEQYF. The chain links TRBV29-1 to TRBJ2-7; 7 bases are shared with TRBD1. The CDR3 sequence is 11 residues long. Germline assignment: CDR1 SQVTM and CDR2 ANQGSEA. With V trimmed by 7 bases and J by 5 bases, 5 bases remained unmatched.

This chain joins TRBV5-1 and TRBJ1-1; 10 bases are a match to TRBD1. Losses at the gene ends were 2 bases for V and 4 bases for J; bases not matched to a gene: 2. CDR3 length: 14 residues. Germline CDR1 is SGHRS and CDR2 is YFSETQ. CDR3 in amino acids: CASSFGQGVTEAFF. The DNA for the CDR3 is TGCGCCAGCAGCTTTGGACAGGGGGTCACTGAAGCTTTCTTT.

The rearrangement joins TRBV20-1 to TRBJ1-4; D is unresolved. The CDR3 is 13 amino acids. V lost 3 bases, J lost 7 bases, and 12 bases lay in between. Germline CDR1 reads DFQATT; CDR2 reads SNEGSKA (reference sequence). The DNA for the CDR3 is TGCAGTGCTAGTTACGTTATCGGTGAAAAACTGTTTTTT. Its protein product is CSASYVIGEKLFF.

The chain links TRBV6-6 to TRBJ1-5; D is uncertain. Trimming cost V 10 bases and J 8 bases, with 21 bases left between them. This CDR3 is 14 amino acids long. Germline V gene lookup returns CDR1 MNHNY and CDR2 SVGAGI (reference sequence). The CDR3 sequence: CATLYGLVSEPQHF. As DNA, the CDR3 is TGTGCCACCCTCTACGGTCTTGTTTCGGAGCCCCAGCATTTT.

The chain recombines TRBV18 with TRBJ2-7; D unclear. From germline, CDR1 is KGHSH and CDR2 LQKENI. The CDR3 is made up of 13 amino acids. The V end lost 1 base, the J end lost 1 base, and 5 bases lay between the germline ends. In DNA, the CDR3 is TGTGCCAGCTCACCACTAAAGTCCTACGAGCAGTACTTC. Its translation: CASSPLKSYEQYF. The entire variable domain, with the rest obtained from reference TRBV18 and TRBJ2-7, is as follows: NAGVMQNPRHLVRRRGQEARLRCSPMKGHSHVYWYRQLPEEGLKFMVYLQKENIIDESGMPKERFSAEFPKEGPSILRIQQVVRGDSAAYFCASSPLKSYEQYFGPGTRLTVT.

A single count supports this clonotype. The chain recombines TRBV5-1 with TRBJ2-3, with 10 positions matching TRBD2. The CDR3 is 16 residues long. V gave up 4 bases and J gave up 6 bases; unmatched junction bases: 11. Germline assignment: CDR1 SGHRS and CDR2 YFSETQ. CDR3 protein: CASSEGTSEISDTQYF. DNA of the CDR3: TGCGCCAGCAGCGAGGGGACTAGCGAAATATCGGATACGCAGTATTTT.

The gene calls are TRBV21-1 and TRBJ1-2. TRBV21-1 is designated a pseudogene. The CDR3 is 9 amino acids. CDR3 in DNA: TGTGCCAGGAGGGGAGGCTACACCTTC. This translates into CARRGGYTF.